The T cell receptor beta chain under discussion was sequenced for a study of shared clonotypes between healthy human individuals. The study, taken as a whole, reports: Estimated richness was generally greater in naive than memory subsets.

Germline V CDR1 and CDR2: LGHNA, YNFKEQ. The V gene end was trimmed by 0 bases and the J gene end by 5 bases; junction bases not matched to a gene: 4. CDR3 length: 15 amino acids. The table came from immunoSEQ multiplex PCR; TCRdb's copy has only in-frame clones and leaves some out. The table has about 2 million clones, about 95% seen once. As defined, naive CD8 cells were CD45RO-negative and positively selected for CCR7, with terminally differentiated effector memory CD45RA+ cells excluded. Every contributor of samples was a Caucasian grown-up residing in Nashville, Tennessee. As concerns this clone: As yet, its antigen is unknown.

V is TRBV4-2 and J is TRBJ2-1; TRBD2 matches at 7 bases. This clonotype was obtained from a man between 18 and 35 years old in good health. Sequenced material: naive CD8+ T cells sorted from blood. For the CDR3, the DNA is TGTGCCAGCAGCCAAGATCTCCTAGCGGACAATGAGCAGTTCTTC. The encoded protein is CASSQDLLADNEQFF.